The 27 T cell receptor beta chains presented below share a single source sample, sequenced in a study of chemoradiotherapy in HPV16-positive cancers. The method was immunoSEQ multiplex PCR; TCRdb's version includes in-frame clones alone and lacks a portion of them. The table shows approximately 2,000 clones, with 80% to 90% occurring only once. The sequencing here drew on tumor tissue, taken from a patient who underwent chemoradiotherapy. These receptors were taken from a human donor with HPV-associated anogenital cancer.

V gene TRBV4-3 combines with J gene TRBJ1-2; 7 bases map to TRBD1. The CDR3 has 15 residues. CDR1 and CDR2 (germline): LGHNA, YSLEER. The junction had 11 bases not matched to a gene; V was cut back by 2 bases and J by 8 bases. CDR3 bases: TGCGCCAGCAGCCAAATAGACAGGGCCACTCAGGGCTACACCTTC. This gives the protein CASSQIDRATQGYTF.

This rearrangement joins TRBV30 to TRBJ2-6; D is uncertain. This CDR3 is built from 15 residues. V was trimmed by 1 base and J by 3 bases, leaving 10 bases between them. The germline V gene encodes CDR1 GTSNPN and CDR2 SVGIG (reference sequence). CDR3 region: CAWSDRRRGANVLTF. In nucleotides, the CDR3 is TGTGCCTGGAGTGATCGTCGTCGTGGGGCCAACGTCCTGACTTTC.

The chain joins TRBV6-5 to TRBJ1-6; D may be TRBD1 (6 bases). The CDR3 totals 14 residues. Germline V gives CDR1 MNHEY, CDR2 SVGAGI. V was shortened by 6 bases and J by 8 bases, with 14 bases between the two germline ends. In DNA, the CDR3 is TGTGCCAGCAGCTGGGAGGGGGGCTATTCACCCCTCCACTTT. Its translation: CASSWEGGYSPLHF.

The V call is TRBV5-1, the J call TRBJ2-7; D unresolved. Germline CDR1 and CDR2: SGHRS and YFSETQ. The CDR3 consists of 15 residues. The ends were cut back, 0 bases at V and 6 bases at J, with 16 bases in the middle. CDR3 coding DNA: TGCGCCAGCAGCTTGGTTGTTCGGGCAGAAGGCGAGCAGTACTTC. It yields the protein CASSLVVRAEGEQYF.

The J gene is TRBJ2-3, the V gene TRBV10-2; the D gene is possibly TRBD2 (5 bases). This CDR3 has 16 residues. The germline V and J ends were trimmed by 3 bases and 0 bases, with 13 bases remaining between them. CDR1 and CDR2 from the germline V gene are WSHSY and SAAADI. Written as DNA, the CDR3 is TGCGCCAGCAGTGACAGGCGGCGGACTAGCACAGATACGCAGTATTTT. Translation: CASSDRRRTSTDTQYF.

This clone appeared once. The CDR3 is CASTDSVYSNQPQHF. CDR3 DNA: TGTGCCAGTACGGACAGCGTTTATAGCAATCAGCCCCAGCATTTT. The chain combines TRBV19 with TRBJ1-5, with a possible D match to TRBD1 (6 bases). The CDR3 consists of 15 residues. Per the germline V gene, CDR1 is LNHDA and CDR2 is SQIVND (reference sequence). V was pared by 7 bases and J by 0 bases, with 13 bases between. Complete variable domain (other parts from reference TRBV19 and TRBJ1-5): DGGITQSPKYLFRKEGQNVTLSCEQNLNHDAMYWYRQDPGQGLRLIYYSQIVNDFQKGDIAEGYSVSREKKESFPLTVTSAQKNPTAFYLCASTDSVYSNQPQHFGDGTRLSIL.

The V call is TRBV19, the J call TRBJ1-1, with a weak D call TRBD1 (5 bases). This CDR3 has 16 amino acids. CDR1 is LNHDA, CDR2 SQIVND, per germline (reference sequence). Trimming stripped 3 bases from V and 4 bases from J, with 18 bases between. CDR3 in amino acids: CASSIGPGPLGTEAFF. As DNA, the CDR3 is TGTGCCAGTAGTATTGGGCCGGGACCGCTCGGCACTGAAGCTTTCTTT.

The chain has TRBV4-3 and TRBJ2-1; 10 positions match TRBD1. V lost 1 base, J lost 9 bases, and 6 bases stayed unmatched. CDR1 LGHNA and CDR2 YSLEER come from the germline V gene. CDR3 length: 15 amino acids. CDR3 loop: CASSQGQGAFGEQFF. For the CDR3, the DNA is TGCGCCAGCAGCCAAGGACAGGGGGCTTTTGGTGAGCAGTTCTTC.

The V call is TRBV23-1, the J call TRBJ2-1; D unresolved. TRBV23-1 counts as an open reading frame of uncertain function. This CDR3 spans 19 amino acids. V lost 0 bases and J lost 0, with 18 bases in between. The CDR3 region has the DNA TGCGCCAGCAGTCAATCTCATCCTTCAATTCTTAGCTCCTACAATGAGCAGTTCTTC. Amino acid sequence: CASSQSHPSILSSYNEQFF.

V gene TRBV9 combines with J gene TRBJ1-6; D possibly corresponds to TRBD1 (5 bases). Between the trimmed V and J ends, which lost 5 bases and 3 bases, there was a span of 18 bases. Germline CDR1 and CDR2: SGDLS and YYNGEE. This CDR3 has 17 amino acids. This chain's CDR3 is CASSPTGTSSYNSPLHF. CDR3 sequence (DNA): TGTGCCAGCAGTCCCACCGGGACCTCCAGCTATAATTCACCCCTCCACTTT.

V and J are TRBV9 and TRBJ2-7; D possibly corresponds to TRBD2 (5 bases). The length of the CDR3 is 14 residues. In germline, CDR1 is SGDLS, CDR2 YYNGEE. V dropped 0 bases and J dropped 2 bases, with 9 bases sitting between them. CDR3 bases: TGTGCCAGCAGCGTAGGTGTACTAGCCTACGAGCAGTACTTC. This translates into CASSVGVLAYEQYF.

This clone occurred once. The V gene is TRBV4-1, the J gene TRBJ1-5; D is unresolved. Trimming took 0 bases from V and 5 from J, leaving 14 bases between them. Germline V gene sequence: CDR1 MGHRA, CDR2 YSYEKL. The CDR3 consists of 16 residues. The DNA of the CDR3 is TGCGCCAGCAGCCAAGAGGTCGCTCAGAGGGATCAGCCCCAGCATTTT. Its protein product is CASSQEVAQRDQPQHF.

This sequence joins TRBV2 and TRBJ1-5, with 8 positions matching TRBD1. V lost 6 bases to trimming and J lost 9 bases; unmatched junction nucleotides: 7. The germline gives CDR1 SNHLY, CDR2 FYNNEI. This CDR3 is 13 amino acids long. The CDR3 region is CASRDRGRGPQHF. CDR3 DNA sequence: TGTGCCAGCAGAGACAGGGGACGGGGGCCCCAGCATTTT.

This clone has just one count. The gene calls are TRBV10-3 and TRBJ1-3; 9 bases agree with TRBD1. The CDR3 contains 17 residues. With V trimmed by 2 bases and J by 4 bases, 9 bases remained unmatched. The germline gives CDR1 ENHRY, CDR2 SYGVKD. CDR3 coding DNA: TGTGCCATCAGTGAGGATCTACAGGGGGCAGGGGGAAACACCATATATTTT. It specifies CAISEDLQGAGGNTIYF.

The rearrangement uses TRBV29-1 and TRBJ2-5; possibly TRBD1 or TRBD2 for D (5 bases each). The CDR3 has 13 residues. Germline V gives CDR1 SQVTM, CDR2 ANQGSEA. V was clipped by 8 bases and J by 5 bases, with 18 bases between them. The CDR3 protein is CSTGNGNGETQYF. The CDR3 nucleotides are TGCAGCACAGGCAACGGGAACGGGGAGACCCAGTACTTC.

The J gene is TRBJ2-3, the V gene TRBV9; 9 bases are shared with TRBD2. Trimming cost V 4 bases and J 0 bases; bases outside gene matches: 6. CDR1 and CDR2 from the germline V gene are SGDLS and YYNGEE. The CDR3 consists of 16 residues. CDR3 bases: TGTGCCAGCAGCCCGCGGGGGGGTGCTAGCACAGATACGCAGTATTTT. It yields the protein CASSPRGGASTDTQYF.

This clone appeared a single time. CDR3 sequence: CASSPTVNTEAFF. Here the CDR3 DNA reads TGTGCCAGCAGCCCGACAGTTAACACTGAAGCTTTCTTT. The rearrangement joins TRBV7-3 to TRBJ1-1; D is perhaps TRBD1 (5 bases). V lost 5 bases to trimming and J lost 2 bases, with 9 bases between them. This CDR3 contains 13 residues. Germline values: CDR1 SGHTA, CDR2 FQGTGA. Supplemented by reference TRBV7-3 and TRBJ1-1, the full variable domain reads GAGVSQTPSNKVTEKGKYVELRCDPISGHTALYWYRQSLGQGPEFLIYFQGTGAADDSGLPNDRFFAVRPEGSVSTLKIQRTERGDSAVYLCASSPTVNTEAFFGQGTRLTVV.

V and J are TRBV4-3 and TRBJ1-1; D unclear. The CDR3 totals 12 residues. V lost 5 bases to trimming and J lost 7 bases, with 11 bases between them. Germline assignment: CDR1 LGHNA and CDR2 YSLEER. DNA for the CDR3: TGCGCCAGCAGCTCTCGAGGGAGTGAAGCTTTCTTT. It encodes CASSSRGSEAFF.

The CDR3 DNA reads as TGTGCCAGCAGTTCGACAGGGGGCGCATTGAACACTGAAGCTTTCTTT. Protein sequence: CASSSTGGALNTEAFF. V gene TRBV28 combines with J gene TRBJ1-1; 10 bases agree with TRBD1. The CDR3 contains 16 residues. Germline V gene lookup returns CDR1 MDHEN and CDR2 SYDVKM. Losses at the gene ends were 4 bases for V and 0 bases for J; bases not matched to a gene: 5.

The V and J genes are TRBV5-6 and TRBJ2-5, with D possibly matching TRBD1 (7 bases). The germline gives CDR1 SGHDT, CDR2 YYEEEE. V shed 3 bases and J shed 3 bases, with 18 bases lying between them. This CDR3 spans 16 amino acids. The CDR3 protein is CASSYYHGGGEETQYF. As DNA, the CDR3 is TGTGCCAGCAGCTATTACCATGGAGGGGGCGAAGAGACCCAGTACTTC.

V and J are TRBV28 and TRBJ2-7, with 7 positions matching TRBD1. The CDR3 is made up of 15 amino acids. V shed 5 bases and J 0 bases; nucleotides not matched to a gene: 7. CDR1 MDHEN and CDR2 SYDVKM come from the germline V gene. CDR3 in amino acids: CASSSGQAFSYEQYF. CDR3 in DNA: TGTGCCAGCAGTAGCGGACAGGCGTTCTCCTACGAGCAGTACTTC.

CDR3 coding DNA: TGTGCCAGCAGGTCAGGGATGGATACGCAGTATTTT. Translating it yields CASRSGMDTQYF. The rearrangement uses TRBV27 and TRBJ2-3, with D possibly TRBD1 on 5 matching bases. Germline lookup yields CDR1 MNHEY and CDR2 SMNVEV (reference sequence). The CDR3 is 12 residues long. Trimming pared 6 bases from V and 6 bases from J, leaving 10 bases between.

V is TRBV19 and J is TRBJ2-1; the match to TRBD1 covers 8 bases. The germline CDR1 and CDR2 sequences are LNHDA and SQIVND (reference sequence). V was clipped by 4 bases and J by 8 bases; unmatched bases: 13. This CDR3 region has 16 residues. CDR3 loop: CASSTDRGTRDDEQFF. DNA of the CDR3: TGTGCCAGTAGTACCGACAGGGGCACTCGTGACGATGAGCAGTTCTTC. Looking up the rest from reference TRBV19 and TRBJ2-1 gives the full variable domain: DGGITQSPKYLFRKEGQNVTLSCEQNLNHDAMYWYRQDPGQGLRLIYYSQIVNDFQKGDIAEGYSVSREKKESFPLTVTSAQKNPTAFYLCASSTDRGTRDDEQFFGPGTRLTVL.

V usage is TRBV9 and J usage is TRBJ2-4; the D gene could be TRBD1 or TRBD2 (5 bases each). In germline, CDR1 is SGDLS, CDR2 YYNGEE. The CDR3 totals 14 residues. Trimming pared 0 bases from V and 2 bases from J, leaving 6 bases between. The CDR3 reads CASSVGGSKNIQYF. The CDR3 DNA sequence: TGTGCCAGCAGCGTAGGGGGGTCCAAAAACATTCAGTACTTC.

The gene calls are TRBV19 and TRBJ2-2; the D is unclear. The CDR3 consists of 15 residues. V dropped 0 bases and J dropped 4 bases, with 9 bases sitting between them. Per the germline V gene, CDR1 is LNHDA and CDR2 is SQIVND (reference sequence). In DNA, the CDR3 is TGTGCCAGTAGTATAGATCCTCGGAGCACCGGGGAGCTGTTTTTT. It yields the protein CASSIDPRSTGELFF.

This clone was counted once. The genes are TRBV7-2 and TRBJ1-3, with D tentatively TRBD1 (6 bases). CDR3 length equals 15 residues. Germline V gene sequence: CDR1 SGHTA, CDR2 FQGNSA. The V and J ends lost 5 bases and 0 bases respectively, with 11 bases between them. The chain's CDR3 is CASSPQGTSGNTIYF. Here the CDR3 DNA reads TGTGCCAGCAGCCCACAGGGTACCTCTGGAAACACCATATATTTT. Supplemented by reference TRBV7-2 and TRBJ1-3, the full variable domain reads GAGVSQSPSNKVTEKGKDVELRCDPISGHTALYWYRQSLGQGLEFLIYFQGNSAPDKSGLPSDRFSAERTGGSVSTLTIQRTQQEDSAVYLCASSPQGTSGNTIYFGEGSWLTVV.

This clone was found once. The V gene is TRBV6-1, the J gene TRBJ2-1; maybe TRBD2 (6 bases). V lost 7 bases, J lost 0 bases, and 10 bases lay in between. Germline assignment: CDR1 MNHNS and CDR2 SASEGT. The CDR3 has 14 amino acids. The CDR3 DNA sequence: TGTGCCAGCAAAGGAGGGGCCTCCTACAATGAGCAGTTCTTC. Translated, it gives CASKGGASYNEQFF.